These 5 T cell receptor beta chains were sequenced from one sample in a study of CD8 T cells in Susac syndrome. RNA, at roughly 0.45 to 1 ug, was reverse transcribed with random hexamers. TCRdb called the immunoSEQ multiplex PCR reads again in MiXCR, with one record for every CDR3 protein. Of 55,000 to 70,000 distinct CDR3 sequences listed, 85% to 95% are singletons. The material sequenced was CD8+ T cells from PBMCs. The receptors were sampled from a human donor in good health.

This chain links TRBV12-3 or TRBV12-4 with TRBJ2-2, with D perhaps TRBD1 (6 bases). The V end lost 6 bases, the J end lost 9 bases, and 8 bases lay between the germline ends. The CDR3 is 11 residues long. The CDR3 DNA follows: TGTGCCAGCAGCAGGGGTCGGGAGCTGTTTTTT. It translates to CASSRGRELFF.

The J gene is TRBJ1-1, the V gene TRBV19; D remains unclear. The CDR3 runs 13 residues. Germline loops: CDR1 LNHDA, CDR2 SQIVND (reference sequence). V was clipped by 0 bases and J by 1 base, with 3 bases between them. CDR3 protein: CASSIDKNTEAFF. CDR3 DNA: TGTGCCAGTAGTATAGATAAGAACACTGAAGCTTTCTTT.

J is TRBJ2-1 and V is TRBV27; D not resolved. The CDR3 loop spans 16 amino acids. V lost 5 bases and J 4 bases, leaving 18 bases between the germline ends. The germline gives CDR1 MNHEY, CDR2 SMNVEV (reference sequence). The CDR3, as DNA: TGTGCCAGCAGTGCTTCGCTCATGGGTACATACAATGAGCAGTTCTTC. Translated, it gives CASSASLMGTYNEQFF.

The V call is TRBV7-2, the J call TRBJ2-3; tentatively, D is TRBD2 (6 bases). Germline values: CDR1 SGHTA, CDR2 FQGNSA. This CDR3 has 13 amino acids. Trimming cost V 1 base and J 4 bases, with 6 bases left between them. Here the CDR3 reads CASSLGRADTQYF. The DNA of the CDR3 is TGTGCCAGCAGCTTAGGGAGGGCAGATACGCAGTATTTT.

The gene calls are TRBV7-9 and TRBJ2-7; D is unclear. CDR1 and CDR2 from the germline V gene are SEHNR and FQNEAQ (reference sequence). The CDR3 sequence is 14 residues long. V was shortened by 4 bases and J by 3 bases, with 13 bases between the two germline ends. The CDR3 sequence is CASSSTGFFYEQYF. The CDR3 DNA reads TGTGCCAGCAGCTCTACTGGGTTCTTCTACGAGCAGTACTTC.